This record concerns one TCR beta chain sequence. Its antigen is not known. These data belong to a study of T cells in localized non-small cell lung cancer. Study outcomes and limitations: Only one tumor region went through sequencing, so heterogeneity may still be there. Maximal T cell clonality occurred in uninvolved adjacent lung, with tumor ranking below it.

This CDR3 contains 13 residues. The germline V gene encodes CDR1 SNHLY and CDR2 FYNNEI. Trimming took 7 bases from V and 6 from J; bases not matched to a gene: 3. Assay used: immunoSEQ multiplex PCR; TCRdb lists only in-frame clones, some missing. Here the sample spans 100,000 to 150,000 clones, more than 70% being singletons. The sequences come from peripheral blood, collected before any cancer treatment. The chain employs TRBV2 and TRBJ1-5; 10 nucleotides line up with TRBD1. The TCR originated in a female donor older than 55 with stage I lung adenocarcinoma. In DNA form, the CDR3 reads TGTGCCAGCAAGGGACAGGGGACTCAGCCCCAGCATTTT. It yields the protein CASKGQGTQPQHF.